These T cell receptor beta chains were read from a single sample in a study of radiotherapy plus CTLA-4 blockade in lung cancer. The assay was immunoSEQ multiplex PCR, and TCRdb's table has in-frame clones only and misses some. This sample has 85,000 to 90,000 clones, with around nine tenths found just once. This material consisted of peripheral blood, taken from a patient treated with radiotherapy plus ipilimumab. Source of these receptors: a human donor with non-small cell lung cancer that progressed on radiotherapy plus ipilimumab. Both conserved end residues are part of each CDR3. D genes are given only for firm matches. Some rows have no size entry. The others give once, few or many, or a class for an expanded clone.

v_call,d_call,j_call,clone_size,cdr3_aa,cdr3_nt
TRBV7-2,NA,TRBJ1-6,NA,CASSLELGSPLHF,TGTGCCAGCAGCTTAGAGCTGGGTTCACCCCTCCACTTT
TRBV7-9,NA,TRBJ2-3,NA,CASSLSSGSTDTQYF,TGTGCCAGCAGCTTAAGTTCCGGCAGCACAGATACGCAGTATTTT
TRBV2,TRBD1,TRBJ1-4,once,CASRAIAWAGGESSEKLFF,TGTGCCAGCAGGGCCATCGCGTGGGCAGGGGGCGAAAGTAGTGAAAAACTGTTTTTT
TRBV7-8,TRBD2,TRBJ2-1,once,CASSLKRLAGGYNEQFF,TGTGCCAGCAGCCTAAAAAGACTAGCGGGAGGGTACAATGAGCAGTTCTTC
TRBV6-6,TRBD2,TRBJ2-7,once,CASRGRDSYEQYF,TGTGCCAGCAGAGGGAGGGACTCCTACGAGCAGTACTTC
TRBV7-9,NA,TRBJ2-3,NA,CASSWGYKFTTQYF,TGTGCCAGCAGCTGGGGGTACAAATTTACTACGCAGTATTTT
TRBV5-4,TRBD2,TRBJ2-7,NA,CASSLPTGTSESYEQYF,TGTGCCAGCAGCTTGCCTACCGGGACTAGCGAGTCCTACGAGCAGTACTTC
TRBV10-3,TRBD1,TRBJ1-2,NA,CAVGEGADYGYTF,TGTGCCGTGGGGGAGGGGGCGGACTATGGCTACACCTTC
TRBV19,TRBD1,TRBJ2-3,NA,CASKGQGAGTDTQYF,TGTGCCAGTAAGGGACAGGGGGCCGGGACAGATACGCAGTATTTT
TRBV15,TRBD2,TRBJ2-3,NA,CATSRGLQRGGGTDTQYF,TGTGCCACCAGCAGAGGCCTCCAGCGGGGGGGCGGCACAGATACGCAGTATTTT
TRBV4-2,NA,TRBJ2-7,NA,CASSRDRSYEQYF,TGTGCCAGCAGCCGGGACCGGTCCTACGAGCAGTACTTC
TRBV7-2,NA,TRBJ2-7,few,CASSLSGATYEQYF,TGTGCCAGCAGCCTCAGCGGAGCCACCTACGAGCAGTACTTC
TRBV6-6,TRBD2,TRBJ2-3,NA,CASSSYTGLATDTQYF,TGTGCCAGCAGTTCCTACACGGGACTAGCAACGGATACGCAGTATTTT
TRBV14,TRBD2,TRBJ2-1,NA,CASSQGPPGLAGPREFF,TGTGCCAGCAGCCAAGGTCCGCCGGGACTAGCGGGACCGAGGGAGTTCTTC
TRBV4-3,NA,TRBJ1-2,NA,CASSQGGYTF,TGCGCCAGCAGCCAGGGGGGCTACACCTTC